This T cell receptor beta chain was observed in a study of beta chain features in type 1 diabetes. Sequencing targeted expressed TCRB transcripts, as all isolated RNA had been reverse transcribed. Naive, central memory and regulatory T cell samples yielded roughly 3.6 million reads on average. Sequencing used immunoSEQ multiplex PCR; TCRdb keeps in-frame clones, though not all of them. The sample shows under 350,000 clones, roughly an eighth of them seen only once. Study-wide results and limits: PCR, the amplification step, might favor shorter templates, equally in patients and controls. It was not settled here whether HLA type affects TCRB rearrangement. Shortening of TCRB CDR3s, moderate but significant, appeared in all four CD4+ subsets of Type 1 diabetes patients.

This clone occurred a few times. The antigen is undetermined. The V end lost 6 bases, the J end lost 4 bases, and 10 bases lay between the germline ends. CDR3 length: 12 amino acids. Germline CDR1 MNHNY, CDR2 SVGAGI (reference sequence). The V call is TRBV6-6, the J call TRBJ2-7; D remains ambiguous. The receptor's source is a man aged 30 to 39 with type 1 diabetes. The specimen was naive CD4+ T cells from blood. CDR3 amino acids: CASRVTGYEQYF. The CDR3 DNA reads TGTGCCAGCAGGGTGACTGGTTACGAGCAGTACTTC.